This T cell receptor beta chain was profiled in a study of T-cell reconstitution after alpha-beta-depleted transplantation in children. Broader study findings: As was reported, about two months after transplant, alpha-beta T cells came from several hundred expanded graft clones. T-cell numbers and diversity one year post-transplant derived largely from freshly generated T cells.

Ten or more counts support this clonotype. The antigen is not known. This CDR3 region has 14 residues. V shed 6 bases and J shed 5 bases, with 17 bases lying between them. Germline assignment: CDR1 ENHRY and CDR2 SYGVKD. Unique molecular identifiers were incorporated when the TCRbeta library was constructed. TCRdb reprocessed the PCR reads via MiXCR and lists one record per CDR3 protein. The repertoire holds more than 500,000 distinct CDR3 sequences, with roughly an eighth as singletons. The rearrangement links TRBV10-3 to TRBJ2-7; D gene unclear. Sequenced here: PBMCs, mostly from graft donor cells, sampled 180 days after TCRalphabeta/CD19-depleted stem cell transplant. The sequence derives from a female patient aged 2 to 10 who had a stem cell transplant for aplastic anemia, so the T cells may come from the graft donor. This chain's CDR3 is CAIRDVGPLHEQYF. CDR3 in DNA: TGTGCCATCAGGGACGTAGGACCTCTCCACGAGCAGTACTTC.